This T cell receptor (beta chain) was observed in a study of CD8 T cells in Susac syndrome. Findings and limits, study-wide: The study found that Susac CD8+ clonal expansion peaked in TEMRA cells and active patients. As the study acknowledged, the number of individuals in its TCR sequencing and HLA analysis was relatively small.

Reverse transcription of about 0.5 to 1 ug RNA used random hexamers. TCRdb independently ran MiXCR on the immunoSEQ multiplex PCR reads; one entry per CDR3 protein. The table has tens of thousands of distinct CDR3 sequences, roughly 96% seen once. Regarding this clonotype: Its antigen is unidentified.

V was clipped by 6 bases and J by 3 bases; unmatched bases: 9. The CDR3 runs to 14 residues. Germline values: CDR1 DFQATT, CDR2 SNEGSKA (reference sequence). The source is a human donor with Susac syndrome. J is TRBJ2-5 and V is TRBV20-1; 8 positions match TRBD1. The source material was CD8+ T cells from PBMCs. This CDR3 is CSAPRTGMEETQYF. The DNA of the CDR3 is TGCAGTGCCCCCCGGACAGGGATGGAAGAGACCCAGTACTTC.